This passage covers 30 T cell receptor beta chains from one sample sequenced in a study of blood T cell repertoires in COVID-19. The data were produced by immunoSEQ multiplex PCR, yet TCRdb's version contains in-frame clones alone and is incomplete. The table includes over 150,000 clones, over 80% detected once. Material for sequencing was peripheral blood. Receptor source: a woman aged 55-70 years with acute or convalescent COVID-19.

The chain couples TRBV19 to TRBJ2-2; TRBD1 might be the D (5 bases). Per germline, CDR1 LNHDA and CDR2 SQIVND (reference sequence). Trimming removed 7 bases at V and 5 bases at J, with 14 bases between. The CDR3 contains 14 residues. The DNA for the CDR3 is TGTGCCAGTACCCCTATAGGGGAAACCGGGGAGCTGTTTTTT. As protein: CASTPIGETGELFF.

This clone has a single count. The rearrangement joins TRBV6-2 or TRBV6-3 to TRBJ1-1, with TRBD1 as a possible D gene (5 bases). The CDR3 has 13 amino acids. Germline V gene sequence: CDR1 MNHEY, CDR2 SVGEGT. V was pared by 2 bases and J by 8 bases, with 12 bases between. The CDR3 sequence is CASSYRTISEAFF. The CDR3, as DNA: TGTGCCAGCAGTTACCGGACAATATCAGAAGCTTTCTTT.

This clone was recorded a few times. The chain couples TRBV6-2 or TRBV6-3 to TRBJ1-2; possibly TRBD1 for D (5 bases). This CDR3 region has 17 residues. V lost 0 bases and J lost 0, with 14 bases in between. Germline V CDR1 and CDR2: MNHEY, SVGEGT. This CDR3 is CASSYSDKGPANYGYTF. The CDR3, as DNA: TGTGCCAGCAGTTACTCGGACAAAGGGCCGGCTAACTATGGCTACACCTTC.

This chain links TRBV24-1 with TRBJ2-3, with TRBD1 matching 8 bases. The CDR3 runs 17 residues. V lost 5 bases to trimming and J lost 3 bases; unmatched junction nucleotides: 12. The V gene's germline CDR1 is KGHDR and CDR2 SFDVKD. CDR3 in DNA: TGTGCCACCAGTGTCGAAGGACAGGGAAGTGGGACAGATACGCAGTATTTT. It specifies CATSVEGQGSGTDTQYF.

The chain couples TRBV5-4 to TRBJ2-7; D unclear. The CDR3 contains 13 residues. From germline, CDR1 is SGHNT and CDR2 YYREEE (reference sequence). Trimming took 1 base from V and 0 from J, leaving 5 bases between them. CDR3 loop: CASSLPSSYEQYF. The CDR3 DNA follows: TGTGCCAGCAGCTTGCCCAGCTCCTACGAGCAGTACTTC.

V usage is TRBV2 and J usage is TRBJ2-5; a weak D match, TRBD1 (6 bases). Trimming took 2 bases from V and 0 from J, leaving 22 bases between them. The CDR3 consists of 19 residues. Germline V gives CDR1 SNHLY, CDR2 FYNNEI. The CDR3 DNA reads TGTGCCAGCAGTGAACAATCCCAGGGGAGCCTATGGTACCAAGAGACCCAGTACTTC. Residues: CASSEQSQGSLWYQETQYF.

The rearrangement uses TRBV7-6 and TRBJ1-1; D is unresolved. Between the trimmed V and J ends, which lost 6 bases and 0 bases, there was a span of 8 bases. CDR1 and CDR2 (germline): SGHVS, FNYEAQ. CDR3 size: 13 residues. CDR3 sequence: CASSRNMNTEAFF. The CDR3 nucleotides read TGTGCCAGCAGTCGTAACATGAACACTGAAGCTTTCTTT.

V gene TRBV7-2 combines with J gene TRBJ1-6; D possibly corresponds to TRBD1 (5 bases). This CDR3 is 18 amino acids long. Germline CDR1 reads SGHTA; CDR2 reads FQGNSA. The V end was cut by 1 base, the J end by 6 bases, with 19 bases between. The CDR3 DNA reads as TGTGCCAGCAGCTTAGTGGCGGGGGGGGGTACCGGTAATTCACCCCTCCACTTT. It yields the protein CASSLVAGGGTGNSPLHF.

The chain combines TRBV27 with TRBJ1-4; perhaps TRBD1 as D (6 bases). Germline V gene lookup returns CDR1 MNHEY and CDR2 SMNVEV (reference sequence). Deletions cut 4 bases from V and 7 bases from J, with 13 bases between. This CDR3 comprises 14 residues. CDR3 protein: CASSWHRDTEKLFF. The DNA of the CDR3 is TGTGCCAGCAGTTGGCATCGGGACACTGAAAAACTGTTTTTT.

The CDR3 DNA reads as TGTGCCAGCAGCGTAGCGGGACAGGGGCTAGATACGCAGTATTTT. It encodes CASSVAGQGLDTQYF. V and J are TRBV9 and TRBJ2-3; the match to TRBD1 covers 10 bases. This CDR3 region has 15 residues. Per the germline V gene, CDR1 is SGDLS and CDR2 is YYNGEE. Trimming removed 0 bases from V and 5 bases from J; junction bases left unmatched: 3.

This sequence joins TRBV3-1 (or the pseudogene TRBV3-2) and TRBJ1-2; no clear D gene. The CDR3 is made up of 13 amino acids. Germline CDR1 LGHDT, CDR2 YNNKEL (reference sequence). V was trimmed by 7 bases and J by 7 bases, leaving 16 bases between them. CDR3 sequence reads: CASTETGSRGYTF. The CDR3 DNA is TGTGCCAGCACCGAGACGGGGTCGCGTGGCTACACCTTC.

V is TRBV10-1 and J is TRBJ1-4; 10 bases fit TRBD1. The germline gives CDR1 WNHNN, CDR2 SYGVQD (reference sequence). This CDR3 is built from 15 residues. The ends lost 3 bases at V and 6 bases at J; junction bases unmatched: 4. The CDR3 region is CASSEGGTGDEKLFF. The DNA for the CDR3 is TGCGCCAGCAGTGAAGGCGGGACAGGGGATGAAAAACTGTTTTTT.

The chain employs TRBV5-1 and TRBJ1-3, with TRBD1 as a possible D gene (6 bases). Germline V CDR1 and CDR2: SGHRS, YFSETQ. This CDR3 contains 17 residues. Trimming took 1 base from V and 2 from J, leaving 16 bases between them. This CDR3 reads CASSLMPQGDPGNTIYF. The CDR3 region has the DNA TGCGCCAGCAGCTTGATGCCACAGGGTGATCCTGGAAACACCATATATTTT.

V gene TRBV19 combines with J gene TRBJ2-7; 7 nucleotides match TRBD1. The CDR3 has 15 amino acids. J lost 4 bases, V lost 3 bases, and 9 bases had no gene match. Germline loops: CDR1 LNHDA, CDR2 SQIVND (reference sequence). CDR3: CASSISKGQTYEQYF. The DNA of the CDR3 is TGTGCCAGTAGTATCTCTAAGGGACAGACATACGAGCAGTACTTC.

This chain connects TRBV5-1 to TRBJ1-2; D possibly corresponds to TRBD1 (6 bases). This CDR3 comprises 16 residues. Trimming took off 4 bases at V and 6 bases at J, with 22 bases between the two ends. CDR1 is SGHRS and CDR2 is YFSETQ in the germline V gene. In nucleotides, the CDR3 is TGCGCCAGCAGCGGGGGCCAAAATACCTTAATCGATGGCTACACCTTC. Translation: CASSGGQNTLIDGYTF.

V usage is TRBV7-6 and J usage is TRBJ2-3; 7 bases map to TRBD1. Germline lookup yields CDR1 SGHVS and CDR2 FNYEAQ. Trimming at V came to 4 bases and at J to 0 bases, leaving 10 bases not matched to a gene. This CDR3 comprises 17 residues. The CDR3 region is CASSSFGTDYSTDTQYF. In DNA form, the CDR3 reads TGTGCCAGCAGCTCATTTGGGACAGACTATAGCACAGATACGCAGTATTTT.

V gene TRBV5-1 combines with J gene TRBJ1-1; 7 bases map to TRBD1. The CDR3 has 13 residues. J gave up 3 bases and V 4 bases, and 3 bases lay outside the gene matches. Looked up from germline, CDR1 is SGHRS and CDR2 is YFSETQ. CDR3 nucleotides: TGCGCCAGCAGCCGAGGACAGGACACTGAAGCTTTCTTT. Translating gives CASSRGQDTEAFF.

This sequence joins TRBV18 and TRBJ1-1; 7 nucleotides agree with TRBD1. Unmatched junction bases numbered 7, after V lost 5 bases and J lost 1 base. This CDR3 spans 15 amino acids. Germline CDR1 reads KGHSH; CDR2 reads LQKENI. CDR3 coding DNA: TGTGCCAGCTCAAGCATGACAGGGTCGAACACTGAAGCTTTCTTT. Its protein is CASSSMTGSNTEAFF.

In DNA, the CDR3 is TGCGCCAGCAGCCCATCTCCGTCTAGCGGGGAATACAATGAGCAGTTCTTC. Its translation: CASSPSPSSGEYNEQFF. The rearrangement uses TRBV4-1 and TRBJ2-1; TRBD2 matches 9 bases. J lost 4 bases, V lost 4 bases, and 11 bases had no gene match. From germline, CDR1 is MGHRA and CDR2 YSYEKL. CDR3 size: 17 residues.

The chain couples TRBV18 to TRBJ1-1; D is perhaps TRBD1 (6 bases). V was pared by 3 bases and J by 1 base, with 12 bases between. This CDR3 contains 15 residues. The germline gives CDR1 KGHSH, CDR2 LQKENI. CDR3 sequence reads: CASSPAGGRNTEAFF. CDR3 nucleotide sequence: TGTGCCAGCTCACCTGCGGGGGGCAGGAACACTGAAGCTTTCTTT.

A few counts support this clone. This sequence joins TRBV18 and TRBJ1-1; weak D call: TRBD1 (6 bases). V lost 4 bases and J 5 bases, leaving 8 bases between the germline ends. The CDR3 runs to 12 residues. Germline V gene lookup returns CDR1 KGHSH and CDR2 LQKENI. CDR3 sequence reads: CASSRQGTEAFF. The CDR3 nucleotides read TGTGCCAGCTCACGCCAGGGGACTGAAGCTTTCTTT. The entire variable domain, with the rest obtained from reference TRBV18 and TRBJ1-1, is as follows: NAGVMQNPRHLVRRRGQEARLRCSPMKGHSHVYWYRQLPEEGLKFMVYLQKENIIDESGMPKERFSAEFPKEGPSILRIQQVVRGDSAAYFCASSRQGTEAFFGQGTRLTVV.

The CDR3 nucleotides read TGTGCCAGCAGCCTCCAGGGGGCCCTTAATTCACCCCTCCACTTT. Protein sequence: CASSLQGALNSPLHF. This chain connects TRBV6-2 or TRBV6-3 to TRBJ1-6; 8 bases agree with TRBD1. The CDR3 extends over 15 amino acids. Germline CDR1 reads MNHEY; CDR2 reads SVGEGT. The V and J ends lost 6 bases and 6 bases, in that order; junction bases with no gene match: 7.

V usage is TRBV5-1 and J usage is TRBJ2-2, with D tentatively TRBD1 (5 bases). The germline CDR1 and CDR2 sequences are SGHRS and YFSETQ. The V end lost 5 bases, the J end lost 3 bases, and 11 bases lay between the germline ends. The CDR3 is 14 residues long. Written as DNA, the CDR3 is TGCGCCAGCAGTTCGCAGGGTGACACCGGGGAGCTGTTTTTT. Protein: CASSSQGDTGELFF. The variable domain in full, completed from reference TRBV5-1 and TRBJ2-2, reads KAGVTQTPRYLIKTRGQQVTLSCSPISGHRSVSWYQQTPGQGLQFLFEYFSETQRNKGNFPGRFSGRQFSNSRSEMNVSTLELGDSALYLCASSSQGDTGELFFGEGSRLTVL.

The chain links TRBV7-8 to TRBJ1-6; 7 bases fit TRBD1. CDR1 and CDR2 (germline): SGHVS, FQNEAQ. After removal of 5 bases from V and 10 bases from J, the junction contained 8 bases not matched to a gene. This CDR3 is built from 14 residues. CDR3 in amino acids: CASSRARDRSPLHF. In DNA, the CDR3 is TGTGCCAGCAGCCGAGCGAGGGACAGATCACCCCTCCACTTT.

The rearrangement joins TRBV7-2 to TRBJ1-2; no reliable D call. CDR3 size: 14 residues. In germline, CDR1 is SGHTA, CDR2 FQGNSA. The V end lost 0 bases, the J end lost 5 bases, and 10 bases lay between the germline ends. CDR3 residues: CASSLAREVYGYTF. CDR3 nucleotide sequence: TGTGCCAGCAGCTTAGCGCGAGAGGTATATGGCTACACCTTC.

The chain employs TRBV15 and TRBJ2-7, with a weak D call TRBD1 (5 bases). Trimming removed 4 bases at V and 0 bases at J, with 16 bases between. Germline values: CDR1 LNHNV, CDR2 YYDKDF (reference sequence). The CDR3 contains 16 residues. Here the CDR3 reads CATSNARVISSYEQYF. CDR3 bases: TGTGCCACCAGCAACGCCAGGGTCATTAGCTCCTACGAGCAGTACTTC. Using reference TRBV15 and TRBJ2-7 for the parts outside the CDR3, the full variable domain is DAMVIQNPRYQVTQFGKPVTLSCSQTLNHNVMYWYQQKSSQAPKLLFHYYDKDFNNEADTPDNFQSRRPNTSFCFLDIRSPGLGDTAMYLCATSNARVISSYEQYFGPGTRLTVT.

In DNA form, the CDR3 reads TGTGCCAGCTCACCCGGCGGAGGGGTTAATTCACCCCTCCACTTT. This gives the protein CASSPGGGVNSPLHF. V gene TRBV18 combines with J gene TRBJ1-6; D possibly corresponds to TRBD1 (5 bases). This CDR3 contains 15 residues. Germline V gene lookup returns CDR1 KGHSH and CDR2 LQKENI. V was shortened by 3 bases and J by 6 bases, with 12 bases between the two germline ends.

Here the CDR3 reads CASSPLGAGGPNSPLHF. CDR3 DNA sequence: TGTGCCAGTAGTCCCCTAGGGGCAGGGGGCCCTAATTCACCCCTCCACTTT. V is TRBV19 and J is TRBJ1-6, with 8 bases fitting TRBD1. This CDR3 comprises 17 residues. The germline V gene has CDR1 LNHDA and CDR2 SQIVND (reference sequence). Trimming cost V 5 bases and J 6 bases; bases outside gene matches: 12. Using reference TRBV19 and TRBJ1-6 for the parts outside the CDR3, the full variable domain is DGGITQSPKYLFRKEGQNVTLSCEQNLNHDAMYWYRQDPGQGLRLIYYSQIVNDFQKGDIAEGYSVSREKKESFPLTVTSAQKNPTAFYLCASSPLGAGGPNSPLHFGNGTRLTVT.

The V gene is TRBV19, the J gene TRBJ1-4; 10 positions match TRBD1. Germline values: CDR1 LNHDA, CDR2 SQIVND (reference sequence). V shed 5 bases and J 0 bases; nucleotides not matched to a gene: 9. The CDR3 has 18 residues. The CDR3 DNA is TGTGCCAGTAGTGGAGGGACAGGGGCTGGGGCAACTAATGAAAAACTGTTTTTT. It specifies CASSGGTGAGATNEKLFF.

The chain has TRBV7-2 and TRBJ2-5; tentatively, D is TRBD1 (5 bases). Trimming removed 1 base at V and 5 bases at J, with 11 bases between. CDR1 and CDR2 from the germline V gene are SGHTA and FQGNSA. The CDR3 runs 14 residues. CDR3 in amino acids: CASSLEVGVETQYF. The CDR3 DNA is TGTGCCAGCAGCTTAGAAGTAGGGGTGGAGACCCAGTACTTC.